This T cell receptor (beta chain) was observed in a study of OX40 agonist ivuxolimab in advanced cancers. Study-wide background: With a range of roughly 20 to 80, age averaged approximately 54 years, and 70% to 85% were male. Partial responses were observed in three patients, of whom one had hepatocellular carcinoma and two had cutaneous melanoma.

The CDR3 runs 16 residues. V was trimmed by 0 bases and J by 2 bases, leaving 13 bases between them. The V gene's germline CDR1 is SGDLS and CDR2 YYNGEE. Here immunoSEQ multiplex PCR was the method, and the copy in TCRdb shows in-frame clones only, minus some. There are around 56,000 clones in the sample; under 90% occur only once, and over 1.1% lies in the top ten. The rearrangement joins TRBV9 to TRBJ2-3; TRBD1 is a possible D gene (5 bases). The sequencing used CD4+ or CD8+ T cells sorted from blood, collected in a trial of the OX40 agonist ivuxolimab. This TCR came from an adult with an advanced solid tumor such as melanoma, head and neck, liver or kidney cancer. CDR3 in amino acids: CASSVEARQTTDTQYF. The CDR3 nucleotides read TGTGCCAGCAGCGTAGAGGCAAGACAGACCACAGATACGCAGTATTTT.